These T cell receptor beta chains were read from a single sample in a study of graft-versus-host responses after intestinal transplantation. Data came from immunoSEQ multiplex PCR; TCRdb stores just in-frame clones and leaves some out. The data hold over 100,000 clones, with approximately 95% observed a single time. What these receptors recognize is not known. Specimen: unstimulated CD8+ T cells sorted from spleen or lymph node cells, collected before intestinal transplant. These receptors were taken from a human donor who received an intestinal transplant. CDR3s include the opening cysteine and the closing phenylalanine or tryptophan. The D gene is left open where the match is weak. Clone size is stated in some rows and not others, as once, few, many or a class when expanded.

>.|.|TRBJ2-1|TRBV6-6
CASSYPPRGDNEQFF
TGTGCCAGCAGTTACCCCCCGCGGGGTGACAATGAGCAGTTCTTC
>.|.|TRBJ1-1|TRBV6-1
CASSEVGRQEGTWVLMNTEAFF
TGTGCCAGCAGTGAAGTGGGGAGACAGGAGGGAACATGGGTGCTCATGAACACTGAAGCTTTCTTT
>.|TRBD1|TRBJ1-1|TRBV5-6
CASSLEGAAEAFF
TGTGCCAGCAGCTTGGAGGGGGCCGCCGAAGCTTTCTTT
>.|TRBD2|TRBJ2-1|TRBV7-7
CASSLGASGSSYNEQFF
TGTGCTAGCAGCTTAGGGGCTAGCGGGAGCTCCTACAATGAGCAGTTCTTC
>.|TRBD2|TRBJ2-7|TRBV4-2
CASSQVIREGKNEQYF
TGTGCCAGCAGCCAAGTTATCCGGGAGGGGAAAAACGAGCAGTACTTC
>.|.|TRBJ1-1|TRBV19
CASSVDLSTPPAFF
TGTGCCAGTAGTGTAGACCTCTCGACGCCCCCGGCTTTCTTT
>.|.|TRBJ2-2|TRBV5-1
CASSFYTSGAGELFF
TGCGCCAGCAGCTTCTACACGTCGGGTGCCGGGGAGCTGTTTTTT
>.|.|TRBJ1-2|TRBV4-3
CASSHSITGIYGYTF
TGCGCCAGCAGCCACAGTATAACAGGGATCTATGGCTACACCTTC
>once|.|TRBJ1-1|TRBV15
CATSRGLNTEAFF
TGTGCCACCAGCAGGGGTCTGAACACTGAAGCTTTCTTT
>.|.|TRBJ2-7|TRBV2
CASSDTYEQYF
TGTGCCAGCAGTGACACCTACGAGCAGTACTTC
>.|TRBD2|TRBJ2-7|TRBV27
CASISGLAEGYEQYF
TGTGCCAGCATATCAGGACTAGCGGAGGGCTACGAGCAGTACTTC
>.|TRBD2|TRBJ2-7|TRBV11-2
CASSPTGGGSIYEQYF
TGTGCCAGCAGCCCTACGGGAGGGGGAAGTATCTACGAGCAGTACTTC
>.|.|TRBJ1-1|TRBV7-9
CASSLPPDSHEAFF
TGTGCCAGCAGCTTACCCCCCGACAGCCATGAAGCTTTCTTT
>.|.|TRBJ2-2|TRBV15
CATSRDRESGELFF
TGTGCCACCAGCAGAGACAGGGAGTCCGGGGAGCTGTTTTTT
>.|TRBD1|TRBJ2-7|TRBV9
CASSVAVQGNEQYF
TGTGCCAGCAGCGTAGCTGTACAGGGGAACGAGCAGTACTTC
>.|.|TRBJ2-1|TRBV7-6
CASSLAETYNEQFF
TGTGCCAGCAGCTTAGCAGAAACCTACAATGAGCAGTTCTTC
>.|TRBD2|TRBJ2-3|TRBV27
CASSPPTSGEGTQYF
TGTGCCAGCAGTCCGCCGACTAGCGGAGAGGGCACGCAGTATTTT
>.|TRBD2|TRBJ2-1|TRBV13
CASSLVAGRANEQFF
TGTGCCAGCAGCTTAGTAGCGGGACGGGCAAATGAGCAGTTCTTC
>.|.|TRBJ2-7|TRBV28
CASTYRLAGYEQYF
TGTGCCAGCACCTACAGACTGGCGGGTTACGAGCAGTACTTC
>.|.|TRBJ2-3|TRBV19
CASSMREEVADTQYF
TGTGCCAGTAGTATGAGGGAGGAAGTCGCAGATACGCAGTATTTT
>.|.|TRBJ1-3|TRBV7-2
CASSFGQGIGNTIYF
.
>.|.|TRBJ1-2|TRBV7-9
CASSLASPASGYTF
TGTGCCAGCAGCTTAGCCAGCCCCGCCAGCGGCTACACCTTC
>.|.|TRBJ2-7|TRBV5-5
CASSLAGLQSYEQYF
TGTGCCAGCAGCCTCGCAGGGCTACAGTCATACGAGCAGTACTTC
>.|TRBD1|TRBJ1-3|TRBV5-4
CASSWGQGRGNTIYF
TGTGCCAGCAGTTGGGGACAGGGGCGAGGAAACACCATATATTTT
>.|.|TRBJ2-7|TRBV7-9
CASSLALQAEQYF
TGTGCCAGCAGCTTAGCGTTACAGGCCGAGCAGTACTTC
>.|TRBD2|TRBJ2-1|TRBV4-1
CASSQRPGTSGVRQFF
TGCGCCAGCAGCCAACGTCCCGGGACTAGCGGGGTGAGGCAGTTCTTC
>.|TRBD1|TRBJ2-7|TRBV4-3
CASSQGDRDYEQYF
TGCGCCAGCAGCCAAGGGGACAGAGACTACGAGCAGTACTTC
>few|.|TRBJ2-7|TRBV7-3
CASSLEAQGTTYEQYF
TGTGCCAGCAGCTTAGAGGCGCAGGGTACGACCTACGAGCAGTACTTC
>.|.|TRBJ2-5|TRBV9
CASKNVRETQYF
TGTGCCAGCAAAAACGTGCGGGAGACCCAGTACTTC
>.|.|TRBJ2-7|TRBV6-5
CASGDSSPFYEQYF
TGTGCCAGCGGAGACAGCTCCCCGTTCTACGAGCAGTACTTC
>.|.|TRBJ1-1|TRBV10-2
CASSYGGTEAFF
TGCGCCAGCAGTTATGGGGGGACTGAAGCTTTCTTT
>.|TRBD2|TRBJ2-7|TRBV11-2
CASSEGLAFSYEQYF
TGTGCCAGCAGCGAGGGACTAGCGTTCTCCTACGAGCAGTACTTC
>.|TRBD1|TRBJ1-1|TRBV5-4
CASSFGQGILNTEAFF
TGTGCCAGCAGCTTTGGACAGGGTATCTTGAACACTGAAGCTTTCTTT
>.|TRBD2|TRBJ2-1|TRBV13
CASSPLGLAGGPSYNEQFF
TGTGCCAGCAGCCCGTTGGGACTAGCGGGAGGACCTTCCTACAATGAGCAGTTCTTC
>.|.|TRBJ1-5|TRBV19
CASSDTTGLVNQPQHF
TGTGCCAGTAGCGATACGACAGGCCTAGTCAATCAGCCCCAGCATTTT
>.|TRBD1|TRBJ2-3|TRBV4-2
CASSHWTGGDTQYF
TGTGCCAGCAGCCACTGGACAGGGGGAGATACGCAGTATTTT
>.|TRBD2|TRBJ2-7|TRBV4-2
CASSQEIGGRSYEQYF
TGTGCCAGCAGCCAAGAGATTGGCGGGAGGAGCTACGAGCAGTACTTC
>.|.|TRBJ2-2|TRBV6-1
CASSEGLGNTGELFF
TGTGCCAGCAGTGAAGGGCTGGGTAACACCGGGGAGCTGTTTTTT
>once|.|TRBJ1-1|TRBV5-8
CASTPTADTEAFF
TGTGCCAGCACCCCCACCGCGGACACTGAAGCTTTCTTT
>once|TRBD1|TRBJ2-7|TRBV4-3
CASSQAGTGAPYEQYF
TGCGCCAGCAGCCAAGCCGGGACAGGCGCCCCCTACGAGCAGTACTTC
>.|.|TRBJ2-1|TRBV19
CASSIGGGNEQFF
TGTGCCAGTAGTATAGGTGGAGGGAATGAGCAGTTCTTC
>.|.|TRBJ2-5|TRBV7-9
CASRDVRETQYF
TGTGCCAGCAGAGATGTGAGAGAGACCCAGTACTTC
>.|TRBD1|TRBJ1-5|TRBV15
CATSRDPDREFDQPQHF
TGTGCCACCAGCAGAGACCCCGACAGGGAATTTGATCAGCCCCAGCATTTT
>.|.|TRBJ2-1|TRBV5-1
CASSLAGNLINEQFF
TGCGCCAGCAGCTTGGCCGGGAACTTAATAAATGAGCAGTTCTTC
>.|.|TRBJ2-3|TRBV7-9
CASSFRDLEADTQYF
TGTGCCAGCAGCTTCCGGGACCTCGAGGCAGATACGCAGTATTTT
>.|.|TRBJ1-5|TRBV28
CASSLMGAPNQPQHF
TGTGCCAGCAGTTTAATGGGGGCCCCCAATCAGCCCCAGCATTTT
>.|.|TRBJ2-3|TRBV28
CASSSQSKGLHTDTQYF
TGTGCCAGCAGTTCCCAATCCAAGGGACTCCACACAGATACGCAGTATTTT
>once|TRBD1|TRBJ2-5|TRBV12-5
CASGKTGGPETQYF
TGTGCTAGTGGAAAAACAGGGGGTCCAGAGACCCAGTACTTC